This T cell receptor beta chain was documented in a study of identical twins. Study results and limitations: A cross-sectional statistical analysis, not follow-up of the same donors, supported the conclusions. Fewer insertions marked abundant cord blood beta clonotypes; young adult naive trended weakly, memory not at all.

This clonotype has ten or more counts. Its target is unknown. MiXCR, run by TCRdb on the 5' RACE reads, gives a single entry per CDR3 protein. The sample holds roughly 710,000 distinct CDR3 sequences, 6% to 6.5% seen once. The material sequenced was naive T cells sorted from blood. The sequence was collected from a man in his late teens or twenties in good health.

The CDR3 DNA is TGCGCCAGCAGCCAAGAGGCGGCGGGGGCCGGGGAGCTGTTTTTT. This codes for CASSQEAAGAGELFF. The chain has TRBV4-1 and TRBJ2-2, with TRBD2 identical over 7 bases. CDR3 length: 15 residues. CDR1 and CDR2 (germline): MGHRA, YSYEKL. V shed 0 bases and J 6 bases; nucleotides not matched to a gene: 4.